One sample yielded the 9 T cell receptor beta chains listed below, sequenced in a study of T cells in Graves' hyperthyroidism and ophthalmopathy. TCR beta CDR3 sequences were amplified from RNA transcripts. Initially, a first-round RT-PCR of the TCR CDR3 employed the HTBI primer set. One entry per CDR3 protein, called by TCRdb with MiXCR from the multiplex PCR reads. The table includes about 720,000 distinct CDR3 sequences, approximately 16% detected once. Sequenced material: blood. These receptors all stem from a man younger than 30 with Graves' hyperthyroidism.

On this clonotype: A much bigger clone sits one base away, suggesting this may be a read error. The genes are TRBV2 and TRBJ2-7; D tentatively fits TRBD1 or TRBD2 (5 bases each). Between the trimmed V and J ends, which lost 4 bases and 8 bases, there was a span of 12 bases. The CDR3 is made up of 12 amino acids. Looked up from germline, CDR1 is SNHLY and CDR2 is FYNNEI. CDR3 DNA sequence: TGTGCCAGCAGTGGCCAGACGGGGCAGCAGTACTTC. This sequence encodes CASSGQTGQQYF.

A few counts support this clonotype. The rearrangement uses TRBV5-1 and TRBJ2-1; unclear D gene. The germline V and J ends were trimmed by 4 bases and 10 bases, with 12 bases remaining between them. This CDR3 has 12 residues. Germline CDR1 reads SGHRS; CDR2 reads YFSETQ. The CDR3 nucleotides are TGCGCCAGCAGCCCCAGGTTTGGGGAGCAGTTCTTC. Protein product: CASSPRFGEQFF.

This clonotype has at least ten counts. The V call is TRBV7-2, the J call TRBJ1-1; D might be TRBD1 (6 bases). The length of the CDR3 is 13 residues. V was clipped by 2 bases and J by 11 bases, with 15 bases between them. Germline assignment: CDR1 SGHTA and CDR2 FQGNSA. This CDR3 reads CASSLSGDFKAFF. Written as DNA, the CDR3 is TGTGCCAGCAGCTTATCAGGGGACTTTAAGGCTTTCTTT.

This clonotype was observed many times. The V and J genes are TRBV3-1 and TRBJ2-2; 9 positions match TRBD2. J lost 5 bases, V lost 2 bases, and 15 bases had no gene match. Per the germline V gene, CDR1 is LGHDT and CDR2 is YNNKEL (reference sequence). The CDR3 is made up of 19 amino acids. CDR3 loop: CASSQTLGGTSYGTGELFF. The CDR3 DNA follows: TGTGCCAGCAGCCAAACCCTCGGAGGGACTAGCTACGGGACCGGGGAGCTGTTTTTT.

The sample holds many counts of this clonotype. J is TRBJ2-1 and V is TRBV30, with D possibly being TRBD1 (5 bases). The CDR3 contains 14 residues. Germline V gene lookup returns CDR1 GTSNPN and CDR2 SVGIG (reference sequence). Trimming removed 3 bases at V and 2 bases at J, with 11 bases between. The CDR3 DNA reads TGTGCCTGGAGGGAGAAGGGGACCTACAATGAGCAGTTCTTC. Translated: CAWREKGTYNEQFF.

This clonotype was observed many times. The chain uses TRBV13 and TRBJ2-1; TRBD2 matches 7 bases. The CDR3 is made up of 15 amino acids. Germline lookup yields CDR1 PRHDT and CDR2 FYEKMQ (reference sequence). Trimming cost V 3 bases and J 9 bases; bases outside gene matches: 11. This chain's CDR3 is CASSLTAGRQGEQFF. In DNA, the CDR3 is TGTGCCAGCAGCTTGACAGCGGGGAGGCAGGGTGAGCAGTTCTTC.

Ten or more counts support this clonotype. J is TRBJ2-1 and V is TRBV12-3 or TRBV12-4, with 15 bases aligning to TRBD2. The CDR3 contains 16 residues. V dropped 7 bases and J dropped 10; count of bases not matched to a gene: 11. The CDR3 DNA sequence: TGTGCCAGCACCCCCTGGACTAGCGGGAGGGCCGGCGAGCAGTTCTTC. This codes for CASTPWTSGRAGEQFF.

This clonotype was observed a handful of times. The chain is built from TRBV29-1 and TRBJ2-3; 15 nucleotides agree with TRBD2. The CDR3 runs to 17 residues. CDR1 and CDR2 (germline): SQVTM, ANQGSEA. The trim removed 1 base at V and 1 base at J, leaving 3 bases unmatched. CDR3: CSVEGGLAGGGTDTQYF. CDR3 nucleotide sequence: TGCAGCGTTGAAGGCGGACTAGCGGGAGGGGGCACAGATACGCAGTATTTT.

This clonotype showed up many times. This sequence joins TRBV30 and TRBJ2-1; D remains ambiguous. Germline-derived CDR1 and CDR2 are GTSNPN and SVGIG (reference sequence). This CDR3 contains 13 residues. Trimming removed 0 bases at V and 9 bases at J, with 12 bases between. This CDR3 reads CAWSVLSAGEQFF. The CDR3 DNA reads as TGTGCCTGGAGTGTACTGTCCGCCGGTGAGCAGTTCTTC.